A selection of T cell receptor beta chains follows, all from one sample in a study of blood T cell repertoires in COVID-19. Assay used: immunoSEQ multiplex PCR; TCRdb lists only in-frame clones, some missing. The table has approximately 77,000 clones, less than 85% seen once. The sequenced material came from peripheral blood. The receptors derive from an older woman with acute or convalescent COVID-19. CDR3s leave out the opening cysteine and the closing phenylalanine or tryptophan. Each record gives: V gene, J gene, clone size, CDR3 protein. Some rows have no size entry. The others give once, few or many, or a class for an expanded clone.

TRBV10-3	TRBJ1-5	-	AISETGSSQH
TRBV29-1	TRBJ1-1	-	SVDSGAGTEAF
TRBV18	TRBJ1-1	once	ASSPLHRDRDGATEAF
TRBV6-5	TRBJ2-7	-	ASKAGTAMSYEQY
TRBV19	TRBJ2-7	-	ASSIGTGEGNYEQY
TRBV29-1	TRBJ1-2	-	SVEGRGPTNYGYT
TRBV24-1	TRBJ2-2	few	ATSDLRAGELF
TRBV6-5	TRBJ1-1	-	ASSTRDRGMTEAF
TRBV4-1	TRBJ1-1	-	ASSPWDRGRTEAF
TRBV19	TRBJ1-1	few	ASRGLGNTEAF
TRBV4-1	TRBJ1-2	-	ASSHAGGGYT
TRBV6-5	TRBJ1-2	-	ASEGAVNYGYT
TRBV3-1/TRBV3-2	TRBJ1-1	-	ASSQRGGTEAF
TRBV15	TRBJ1-2	-	ATSRPIDRGEGYT
TRBV2	TRBJ2-1	-	ASSDSGEQF
TRBV3-1/TRBV3-2	TRBJ2-2	-	ASSQVLAAKDTGELF
TRBV29-1	TRBJ2-7	-	SVPRTGGEQY
TRBV7-9	TRBJ1-2	-	ASSPDTGGRGGYGYT
TRBV11-3	TRBJ2-4	-	ASSLGQRNIQY
TRBV4-2	TRBJ2-1	-	ASSQDGRGRPREQF
TRBV9	TRBJ2-5	few	ASSSRGLSNQETQY
TRBV5-4	TRBJ2-1	-	ASSSEGLAYNEQF
TRBV18	TRBJ2-1	once	ASSPGTGEYNEQF
TRBV6-6	TRBJ2-1	-	ASSLEGRPGRGNEQF
TRBV6-5	TRBJ1-5	-	ASSPQDRHQPQH
TRBV10-3	TRBJ1-1	-	ATHPTGDTEAF
TRBV5-1	TRBJ1-1	-	ASSYGGRTEAF
TRBV7-3	TRBJ1-1	-	ASSWGDGRNTEAF
TRBV5-1	TRBJ1-5	-	ASSFSGTGDQPQH
TRBV5-1	TRBJ2-1	-	ASHTGQGYNEQF
TRBV5-5	TRBJ1-6	-	ASSLRQRNSPLH
TRBV2	TRBJ1-4	-	ASRNRGGNEKLF
TRBV5-8	TRBJ2-7	-	ASSLVHRVGHEQY
TRBV19	TRBJ2-1	-	ASSRRGVYNEQF